A single sample is the source of the 25 T cell receptor beta chains below, sequenced in a study of T cell responses to AZD1222 COVID-19 vaccine. Repertoires were generated with immunoSEQ multiplex PCR, while TCRdb's copy carries only in-frame clones and drops some. Here the sample spans about 120,000 clones, around 93% being singletons. The sample was peripheral blood, taken on day 0 of AZD1222 vaccination. These receptors came from an adult in good health.

Only one count was recorded for this clone. V is TRBV29-1 and J is TRBJ1-2; TRBD1 aligns across 11 bases. This CDR3 spans 13 amino acids. V lost 6 bases to trimming and J lost 5 bases; unmatched junction nucleotides: 5. The germline V gene has CDR1 SQVTM and CDR2 ANQGSEA. The CDR3 region is CSVRGDRGYGYTF. DNA for the CDR3: TGCAGCGTCCGGGGGGACAGGGGGTATGGCTACACCTTC.

The chain has TRBV6-5 and TRBJ2-7, with 7 positions matching TRBD1. The CDR3 runs to 15 residues. J lost 5 bases, V lost 7 bases, and 14 bases had no gene match. The germline gives CDR1 MNHEY, CDR2 SVGAGI. The CDR3 DNA reads as TGTGCCAGCAACATCGAGGACAGGTTCAACCACGAGCAGTACTTC. It specifies CASNIEDRFNHEQYF.

The chain carries TRBV4-1 and TRBJ2-2; D gene ambiguous. The CDR3 runs 15 residues. The V end was cut by 9 bases, the J end by 0 bases, with 14 bases between. CDR1 MGHRA and CDR2 YSYEKL come from the germline V gene. The CDR3 nucleotides read TGCGCCAGTCTCGACGTATACCCGAACACCGGGGAGCTGTTTTTT. Its translation: CASLDVYPNTGELFF.

The chain combines TRBV9 with TRBJ2-2; D ambiguous. The V gene's germline CDR1 is SGDLS and CDR2 YYNGEE. CDR3 length equals 12 residues. V was cut by 8 bases and J by 0 bases, with 5 bases left in between. The CDR3 DNA is TGTGCCAGTACGGCGAACACCGGGGAGCTGTTTTTT. This encodes CASTANTGELFF.

The J gene is TRBJ1-6, the V gene TRBV5-4; TRBD1 matches 8 bases. The CDR3 extends over 16 amino acids. The germline gives CDR1 SGHNT, CDR2 YYREEE (reference sequence). Trimming removed 4 bases from V and 8 bases from J; junction bases left unmatched: 11. As DNA, the CDR3 is TGTGCCAGCAGCCGGGTCGCAGGGGGCAGGGATTCACCCCTCCACTTT. Amino acid sequence: CASSRVAGGRDSPLHF.

This chain connects TRBV4-3 to TRBJ1-4, with D perhaps matching TRBD1 (5 bases). There are 15 residues in the CDR3. The ends were cut back, 3 bases at V and 5 bases at J, with 13 bases in the middle. Germline CDR1 is LGHNA and CDR2 is YSLEER. The CDR3 protein is CASSHDPGGNEKLFF. CDR3 nucleotide sequence: TGCGCCAGCAGCCATGACCCCGGGGGAAATGAAAAACTGTTTTTT.

This clone was detected only once. The gene calls are TRBV27 and TRBJ1-4; D is uncertain. The CDR3 runs to 15 residues. CDR1 and CDR2 from the germline V gene are MNHEY and SMNVEV (reference sequence). V lost 5 bases, J lost 1 base, and 11 bases lay in between. CDR3 nucleotides: TGTGCCAGCAGTCTAACACGAGGAACTAATGAAAAACTGTTTTTT. Translating it yields CASSLTRGTNEKLFF.

This sequence joins TRBV5-6 and TRBJ2-7; the match to TRBD2 covers 8 bases. Germline CDR1 reads SGHDT; CDR2 reads YYEEEE. V shed 4 bases, J shed 3 bases, and the junction held 9 bases outside the gene matches. The CDR3 consists of 15 residues. CDR3 protein: CASSRGGLGIYEQYF. Here the CDR3 DNA reads TGTGCCAGCAGCCGCGGGGGACTAGGAATCTACGAGCAGTACTTC.

The genes are TRBV4-1 and TRBJ2-3, with 12 bases that match TRBD2. Germline V CDR1 and CDR2: MGHRA, YSYEKL. Trimming took 1 base from V and 4 from J; bases not matched to a gene: 9. CDR3 length: 18 residues. The CDR3: CASSQVGSTSGGPDTQYF. CDR3 DNA: TGCGCCAGCAGCCAAGTGGGGTCCACTAGCGGGGGGCCAGATACGCAGTATTTT.

This clone appeared a single time. The chain uses TRBV24-1 and TRBJ2-3, with 7 bases identical to TRBD1. Germline values: CDR1 KGHDR, CDR2 SFDVKD. With 5 bases clipped from V and 4 bases from J, the junction kept 5 bases outside the gene matches. The CDR3 has 14 amino acids. CDR3 DNA: TGTGCCACCAGTGGCGGCCAGGGGGCAGATACGCAGTATTTT. Translating it yields CATSGGQGADTQYF.

The chain has TRBV4-3 and TRBJ2-1; 8 bases match TRBD2. This CDR3 comprises 17 residues. V lost 1 base, J lost 1 base, and 6 bases stayed unmatched. The germline V gene has CDR1 LGHNA and CDR2 YSLEER. The DNA for the CDR3 is TGCGCCAGCAGCCAAGGAAGAGCGGGAGTTTCCTACAATGAGCAGTTCTTC. It is translated as CASSQGRAGVSYNEQFF.

The table lists this clone with a count of one. The chain has TRBV7-6 and TRBJ1-3, with D perhaps matching TRBD1 (6 bases). The CDR3 consists of 17 residues. The germline gives CDR1 SGHVS, CDR2 FNYEAQ. Trimming took off 5 bases at V and 4 bases at J, with 21 bases between the two ends. CDR3 DNA sequence: TGTGCCAGCAGCCCGATGACAGGTCTACCCGTGGGAAACACCATATATTTT. It yields the protein CASSPMTGLPVGNTIYF.

The chain combines TRBV19 with TRBJ1-2, with D unresolved. Per germline, CDR1 LNHDA and CDR2 SQIVND (reference sequence). The V end was cut by 6 bases, the J end by 6 bases, with 8 bases between. This CDR3 has 11 amino acids. For the CDR3, the DNA is TGTGCCAGTAGGGTCGGCGATGGCTACACCTTC. Its translation is CASRVGDGYTF.

The rearrangement joins TRBV10-3 to TRBJ2-7, with 14 bases lining up with TRBD2. This CDR3 contains 15 residues. Trimming took 6 bases from V and 2 from J; bases not matched to a gene: 3. Germline CDR1 reads ENHRY; CDR2 reads SYGVKD. This CDR3 reads CAISTTSGRAYEQYF. For the CDR3, the DNA is TGTGCCATCAGCACGACTAGCGGGAGGGCCTACGAGCAGTACTTC.

The chain uses TRBV6-5 and TRBJ2-1, with 8 bases that match TRBD1. The CDR3 covers 15 residues. J was trimmed by 3 bases and V by 5 bases; bases with no gene match: 6. Germline-derived CDR1 and CDR2 are MNHEY and SVGAGI. DNA for the CDR3: TGTGCCAGCAGTAAGCAGGGGGCGAGCTACAATGAGCAGTTCTTC. Protein sequence: CASSKQGASYNEQFF.

This chain connects TRBV9 to TRBJ2-1; 16 nucleotides agree with TRBD2. Trimming took 0 bases from V and 2 from J; bases not matched to a gene: 11. The germline CDR1 and CDR2 sequences are SGDLS and YYNGEE. The CDR3 runs 21 residues. The CDR3 is CASSVGADPGLAGGTYNEQFF. The CDR3, as DNA: TGTGCCAGCAGCGTAGGGGCTGATCCGGGACTAGCGGGAGGGACCTACAATGAGCAGTTCTTC.

The chain employs TRBV5-1 and TRBJ1-1; a possible D gene is TRBD1 (6 bases). The length of the CDR3 is 14 residues. Trimming stripped 4 bases from V and 1 base from J, with 11 bases between. The germline V gene encodes CDR1 SGHRS and CDR2 YFSETQ. The CDR3 nucleotides are TGCGCCAGCAGCCCAGGGGTAAGGAACACTGAAGCTTTCTTT. This sequence encodes CASSPGVRNTEAFF.

The V call is TRBV7-9, the J call TRBJ2-3; 8 nucleotides match TRBD2. Germline trimming cut 5 bases from V and 1 base from J; bases unmatched to any gene: 11. In germline, CDR1 is SEHNR, CDR2 FQNEAQ (reference sequence). The CDR3 contains 17 residues. CDR3 protein: CASSRGTRAVGTDTQYF. The CDR3 DNA is TGTGCCAGCAGCCGAGGGACTAGGGCGGTCGGCACAGATACGCAGTATTTT.

The rearrangement uses TRBV7-8 and TRBJ1-2; D gene uncertain. Per germline, CDR1 SGHVS and CDR2 FQNEAQ. The CDR3 loop spans 13 amino acids. The ends were cut back, 7 bases at V and 2 bases at J, with 11 bases in the middle. The CDR3 region is CASTQLGNYGYTF. The CDR3 DNA reads TGTGCCAGCACCCAATTAGGGAACTATGGCTACACCTTC.

The chain has TRBV4-1 and TRBJ1-3; D gene unclear. Looked up from germline, CDR1 is MGHRA and CDR2 is YSYEKL. V lost 0 bases and J 5 bases, leaving 8 bases between the germline ends. The CDR3 has 14 residues. CDR3 sequence reads: CASSQDRWRNTIYF. The DNA for the CDR3 is TGCGCCAGCAGCCAAGATAGGTGGAGAAACACCATATATTTT.

The chain combines TRBV18 with TRBJ2-1, with TRBD2 as a possible D gene (6 bases). Trimming took off 2 bases at V and 0 bases at J, with 11 bases between the two ends. This CDR3 spans 16 amino acids. CDR1 is KGHSH, CDR2 LQKENI, per germline. CDR3 loop: CASSPGTPSSYNEQFF. The CDR3 region has the DNA TGTGCCAGCTCACCAGGGACTCCTAGCTCCTACAATGAGCAGTTCTTC.

This chain joins TRBV3-1 (or the pseudogene TRBV3-2) and TRBJ2-1; D possibly corresponds to TRBD1 (5 bases). Trimming took 2 bases from V and 2 from J, leaving 13 bases between them. The CDR3 runs 16 residues. Germline V gene data show CDR1 as LGHDT and CDR2 as YNNKEL (reference sequence). This CDR3 is CASSQSLGAPYNEQFF. In nucleotides, the CDR3 is TGTGCCAGCAGCCAATCTCTTGGGGCCCCCTACAATGAGCAGTTCTTC.

The CDR3 spells CASSFRLDTNYGYTF. In DNA, the CDR3 is TGTGCCAGCAGCTTTAGGCTCGACACCAACTATGGCTACACCTTC. This sequence joins TRBV5-4 and TRBJ1-2, with D hard to call. The CDR3 extends over 15 amino acids. The V and J ends lost 2 bases and 2 bases respectively, with 13 bases between them. Looked up from germline, CDR1 is SGHNT and CDR2 is YYREEE (reference sequence). Supplemented by reference TRBV5-4 and TRBJ1-2, the full variable domain reads ETGVTQSPTHLIKTRGQQVTLRCSSQSGHNTVSWYQQALGQGPQFIFQYYREEENGRGNFPPRFSGLQFPNYSSELNVNALELDDSALYLCASSFRLDTNYGYTFGSGTRLTVV.

The V gene is TRBV29-1, the J gene TRBJ1-4, with D unresolved. Trimming stripped 6 bases from V and 10 bases from J, with 9 bases between. Germline V lookup: CDR1 SQVTM, CDR2 ANQGSEA. CDR3 length equals 10 residues. CDR3 coding DNA: TGCAGCGTCAAAGAGGGAAAACTGTTTTTT. As protein: CSVKEGKLFF.

The genes are TRBV28 and TRBJ2-7; 10 bases map to TRBD2. CDR3 length: 14 residues. The V gene's germline CDR1 is MDHEN and CDR2 SYDVKM. V shed 4 bases and J 3 bases; nucleotides not matched to a gene: 3. The CDR3 spells CASSSSGRVYEQYF. The CDR3 nucleotides read TGTGCCAGCAGTTCTAGCGGGAGAGTCTACGAGCAGTACTTC.